These 6 T cell receptor beta chains were all obtained from the same sample, sequenced in a study of blood T cell repertoires in COVID-19. The data were produced by immunoSEQ multiplex PCR, yet TCRdb's version contains in-frame clones alone and is incomplete. Among over 250,000 clones listed, approximately 92% were seen once. Source material: peripheral blood. Every receptor here comes from a person in their late teens or twenties with COVID-19, enrolled during active disease.

The chain is built from TRBV7-8 and TRBJ2-1, with 10 positions matching TRBD2. CDR1 and CDR2 from the germline V gene are SGHVS and FQNEAQ. The ends lost 1 base at V and 7 bases at J; junction bases unmatched: 16. CDR3 length: 19 residues. The CDR3, as DNA: TGTGCCAGCAGCTTAGACAAGGACCGGTGGACTAGCGGAGGAAATGAGCAGTTCTTC. It translates to CASSLDKDRWTSGGNEQFF. Looking up the rest from reference TRBV7-8 and TRBJ2-1 gives the full variable domain: GAGVSQSPRYKVAKRGQDVALRCDPISGHVSLFWYQQALGQGPEFLTYFQNEAQLDKSGLPSDRFFAERPEGSVSTLKIQRTQQEDSAVYLCASSLDKDRWTSGGNEQFFGPGTRLTVL.

The genes are TRBV5-1 and TRBJ2-5; 8 bases agree with TRBD1. This CDR3 is 14 amino acids long. Unmatched junction bases numbered 9, after V lost 4 bases and J lost 7 bases. In germline, CDR1 is SGHRS, CDR2 YFSETQ. CDR3 in DNA: TGCGCCAGCAGCCCGGGGACAGGAGGAGTGACCCAGTACTTC. Translating gives CASSPGTGGVTQYF.

V is TRBV2 and J is TRBJ2-1, with 14 positions matching TRBD2. The CDR3 has 14 residues. The V gene end was trimmed by 6 bases and the J gene end by 9 bases; junction bases not matched to a gene: 4. Germline V gene lookup returns CDR1 SNHLY and CDR2 FYNNEI. CDR3 DNA sequence: TGTGCCAGCAGGACGACTAGCGGGAGGGGTGAGCAGTTCTTC. Residues: CASRTTSGRGEQFF.

CDR3 in DNA: TGTGCCAGCAGCGCATACAGGGGGAACACCGGGGAGCTGTTTTTT. It translates to CASSAYRGNTGELFF. V is TRBV7-3 and J is TRBJ2-2, with 7 bases fitting TRBD1. Looked up from germline, CDR1 is SGHTA and CDR2 is FQGTGA. There are 15 residues in the CDR3. J was trimmed by 1 base and V by 5 bases; bases with no gene match: 4.

The V gene is TRBV7-2, the J gene TRBJ1-4; 8 positions match TRBD1. CDR3 size: 14 residues. V gave up 1 base and J gave up 11 bases; unmatched junction bases: 6. Germline-derived CDR1 and CDR2 are SGHTA and FQGNSA. The CDR3 is CASSLGGRGLKLFF. The CDR3 coding sequence is TGTGCCAGCAGCTTAGGGGGCAGGGGGCTTAAACTGTTTTTT.

V gene TRBV6-6 combines with J gene TRBJ2-5; TRBD2 agrees at 7 bases. The J segment lost 5 bases and the V segment lost 4 bases, leaving 13 bases of the junction unmatched. The germline CDR1 and CDR2 sequences are MNHNY and SVGAGI (reference sequence). The CDR3 has 16 amino acids. CDR3 in DNA: TGTGCCAGCAGTTCCCGAAAGAGCGGGGCAGGCGAGACCCAGTACTTC. It translates to CASSSRKSGAGETQYF.